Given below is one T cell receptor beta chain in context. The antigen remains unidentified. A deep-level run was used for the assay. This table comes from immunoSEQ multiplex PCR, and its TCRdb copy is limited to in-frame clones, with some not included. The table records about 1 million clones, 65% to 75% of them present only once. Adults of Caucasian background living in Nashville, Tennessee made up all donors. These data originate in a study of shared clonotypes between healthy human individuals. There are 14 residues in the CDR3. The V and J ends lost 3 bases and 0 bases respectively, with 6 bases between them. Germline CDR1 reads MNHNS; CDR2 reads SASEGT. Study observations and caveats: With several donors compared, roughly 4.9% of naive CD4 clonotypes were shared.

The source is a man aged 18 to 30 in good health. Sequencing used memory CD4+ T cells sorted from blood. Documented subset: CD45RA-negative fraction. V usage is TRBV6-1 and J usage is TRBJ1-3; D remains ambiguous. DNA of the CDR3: TGTGCCAGCAGTGACCCGGCCTCTGGAAACACCATATATTTT. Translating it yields CASSDPASGNTIYF.